The present T cell receptor (beta chain) was sequenced within a study of cytomegalovirus exposure and HLA in healthy donors. Study-wide context: From donors who were HLA-typed, an early data release held 75 million to 85 million unique TCRs.

Worth noting for this clone: Its target is unknown.

General observations from the study: Association of a missense DCLRE1C variant with TCR beta V- and J-gene trimming was reported in a later analysis.

The CDR3 totals 11 residues. Trimming cost V 8 bases and J 7 bases, with 12 bases left between them. CDR1 is SQVTM and CDR2 is ANQGSEA in the germline V gene. The PCR used 60 Vbeta and 13 Jbeta primers. TCRdb keeps only in-frame clones here, not all; method: immunoSEQ multiplex PCR. The sample yields a few hundred thousand clones, roughly 80% seen once. The TCR sequence derives from a man between 35 and 55 years old in good health and CMV-seronegative. The chain recombines TRBV29-1 with TRBJ2-1; D perhaps matches TRBD1 (6 bases). The sequencing input was PBMCs. The CDR3 DNA sequence: TGCAGCTCCGTGGGGGCGAATGAGCAGTTCTTC. Protein product: CSSVGANEQFF.